This T cell receptor beta chain was profiled in a study of T cell repertoires in cytomegalovirus infection. Study background: Indications came from public TCR beta signatures; they pointed to CMV infection and to a matching HLA type.

The CDR3 loop spans 14 amino acids. CDR1 and CDR2 from the germline V gene are LNHDA and SQIVND (reference sequence). With 6 bases removed from V and 4 bases from J, the gap between germline ends came to 13 bases. In its sample, this clonotype was seen a few times. The antigen is undetermined. Using its own MiXCR run on the reads, TCRdb lists one record per CDR3 protein. The profile shows about 130,000 distinct CDR3 sequences, roughly 25% of them singletons. This receptor was taken from a human donor in good health (CMV status not recorded). Some clones in this sample may be carry-over from other donors' samples. Sequenced input: PBMCs, sequenced either directly or after in vitro stimulation (not recorded which). The chain is built from TRBV19 and TRBJ2-1; tentative D call: TRBD2 (7 bases). The DNA of the CDR3 is TGTGCCAGTAGAGATGCGGGGGCGTACAATGAGCAGTTCTTC. Residues: CASRDAGAYNEQFF. The full variable domain, its missing parts supplied by reference TRBV19 and TRBJ2-1, is DGGITQSPKYLFRKEGQNVTLSCEQNLNHDAMYWYRQDPGQGLRLIYYSQIVNDFQKGDIAEGYSVSREKKESFPLTVTSAQKNPTAFYLCASRDAGAYNEQFFGPGTRLTVL.